This record covers a single TCR beta chain. The antigen remains undetermined. The CDR3 consists of 17 residues. The data were taken from a study of OX40 agonist ivuxolimab in advanced cancers. Turning to the study itself: Mean age approximately 66 years, range 23 to 79; around 80% male.

General study results and limits: Low clonal expansion, among the lowest seen, marked partial responders at 0.1-3.0 mg/kg. Blood T cells, both CD4+ and CD8+, expanded clonally by week 6 at 0.1 to 3.0 mg/kg.

At cycle 4 day 1, cycle 7 day 1, and baseline, blood was sampled. TCRdb keeps only in-frame clones here, not all; method: immunoSEQ multiplex PCR. The sample has approximately 94,000 clones, around nine tenths seen once. The material was CD4+ or CD8+ T cells sorted from blood, obtained in a trial of the OX40 agonist ivuxolimab. The origin of this receptor is an adult with an advanced solid tumor such as melanoma, head and neck, liver or kidney cancer. The J gene is TRBJ1-3, the V gene TRBV21-1. TRBV21-1 is annotated as a pseudogene. As DNA, the CDR3 is TGTGCCAGCAGCAAAGTTGTTGAAAATTTCTCTGGAAACACCATATATTTT. This gives the protein CASSKVVENFSGNTIYF.